The 5 T cell receptor beta chains presented below share a single source sample, sequenced in a study of blood T cell repertoires in COVID-19. Using immunoSEQ multiplex PCR, the repertoire was profiled, and TCRdb retains in-frame clones only, with some absent. The table shows 130,000 to 150,000 clones, with roughly nine tenths occurring only once. Sequenced: peripheral blood. The receptors here all came from a woman in her sixties or seventies with active COVID-19.

The chain uses TRBV18 and TRBJ2-3, with 7 bases identical to TRBD1. Germline V gene sequence: CDR1 KGHSH, CDR2 LQKENI. V was clipped by 6 bases and J by 1 base; unmatched bases: 10. The CDR3 covers 16 residues. CDR3 bases: TGTGCCAGCTCCTCCCAGGGGGTAGTGGGCACAGATACGCAGTATTTT. The encoded protein is CASSSQGVVGTDTQYF.

This rearrangement joins TRBV2 to TRBJ2-7; D possibly corresponds to TRBD2 (5 bases). Germline V gives CDR1 SNHLY, CDR2 FYNNEI. This CDR3 has 13 residues. The V end lost 6 bases, the J end lost 6 bases, and 15 bases lay between the germline ends. DNA of the CDR3: TGTGCCAGCAGCTTGGACGGCCGGGGCGAGCAGTACTTC. Amino acid sequence: CASSLDGRGEQYF.

This clone is a singleton in its sample. This rearrangement joins TRBV11-2 to TRBJ1-6, with TRBD1 identical over 7 bases. With V trimmed by 4 bases and J by 4 bases, 16 bases remained unmatched. CDR1 and CDR2 (germline): SGHAT, FQNNGV. CDR3 length: 19 amino acids. The CDR3 loop reads CASSSPGILPGQYNSPLHF. The CDR3 DNA reads TGTGCCAGCAGCTCCCCGGGAATATTACCGGGACAGTATAATTCACCCCTCCACTTT.

The chain links TRBV6-2 or TRBV6-3 to TRBJ1-4; 9 bases are shared with TRBD1. Germline CDR1 is MNHEY and CDR2 is SVGEGT. There are 17 residues in the CDR3. V lost 5 bases and J lost 0; bases outside the gene matches: 7. The CDR3 DNA reads as TGTGCCAGCAGTACCGGGACAGGGCGGACAACTAATGAAAAACTGTTTTTT. Translating it yields CASSTGTGRTTNEKLFF.

This rearrangement joins TRBV28 to TRBJ1-3; D possibly corresponds to TRBD1 (5 bases). This CDR3 comprises 17 residues. V dropped 5 bases and J dropped 0 bases, with 17 bases sitting between them. Germline CDR1 MDHEN, CDR2 SYDVKM. CDR3 protein: CASSPLRTTRSGNTIYF. The DNA for the CDR3 is TGTGCCAGCAGTCCCCTCCGGACAACCCGCTCTGGAAACACCATATATTTT.